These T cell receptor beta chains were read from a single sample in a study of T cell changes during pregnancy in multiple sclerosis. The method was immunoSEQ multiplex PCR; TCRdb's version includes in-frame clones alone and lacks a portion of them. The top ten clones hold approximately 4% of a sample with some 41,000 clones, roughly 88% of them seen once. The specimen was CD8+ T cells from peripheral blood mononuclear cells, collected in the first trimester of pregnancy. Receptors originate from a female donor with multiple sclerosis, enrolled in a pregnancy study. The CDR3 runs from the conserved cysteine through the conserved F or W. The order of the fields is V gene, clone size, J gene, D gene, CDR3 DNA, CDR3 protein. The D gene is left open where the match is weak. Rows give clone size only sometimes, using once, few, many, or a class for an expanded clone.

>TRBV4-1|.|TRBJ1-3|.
TGCGCCAGCAGCAAAAACAGGGCAACTGGAAACACCATATATTTT
CASSKNRATGNTIYF
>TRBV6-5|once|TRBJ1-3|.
TGTGCCAGCAGTCTGGGAGGGGTAAACACCATATATTTT
CASSLGGVNTIYF
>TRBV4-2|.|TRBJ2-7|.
TGTGCCAGCAGCCAAGATTGGAATAGCCGGTTAGAGCAGTACTTC
CASSQDWNSRLEQYF
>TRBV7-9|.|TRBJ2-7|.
TGTGCCAGCAGCTCCCTGACTAGTCAGAGCTCCTACGAGCAGTACTTC
CASSSLTSQSSYEQYF
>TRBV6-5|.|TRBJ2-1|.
TGTGCCAGCAGTTACGGGCAGGGCGGTGAGCAGTTCTTC
CASSYGQGGEQFF
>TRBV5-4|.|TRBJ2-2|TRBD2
TGTGCCAGCAGCCCGGCGGGGGGAGAGCTGTTTTTT
CASSPAGGELFF
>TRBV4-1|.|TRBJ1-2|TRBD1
TGCGCCAGCAGCCCGGGACAGGTTTATGGCTACACCTTC
CASSPGQVYGYTF
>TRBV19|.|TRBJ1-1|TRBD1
TGTGCCAGTAGTATAGCCACTACAGGGGTGGACACTGAAGCTTTCTTT
CASSIATTGVDTEAFF
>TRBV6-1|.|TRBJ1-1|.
TGTGCCAGCAGTGTAATGGGCCCTGAAGCTTTCTTT
CASSVMGPEAFF
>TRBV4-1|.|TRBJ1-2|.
TGCGCCAGCAGCCTCACTATTAACTATGGCTACACCTTC
CASSLTINYGYTF
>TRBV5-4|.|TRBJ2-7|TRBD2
TGTGCCAGCAGCCCTGGGGGGGCCTACGAGCAGTACTTC
CASSPGGAYEQYF
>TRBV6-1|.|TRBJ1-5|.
TGTTCCTCCCACTTCCGGGATCCCAATCAGCCCCAGCATTTT
CSSHFRDPNQPQHF
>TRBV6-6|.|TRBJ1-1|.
TGTGCCAGCAGTTACTCGGGGCGATCTGAAGCTTTCTTT
CASSYSGRSEAFF
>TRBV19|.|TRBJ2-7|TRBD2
TGTGCCAGTAGTGCGCCGGGACTAGCGGGGGGGTCCTACGAGCAGTACTTC
CASSAPGLAGGSYEQYF
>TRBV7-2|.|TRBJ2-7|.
TGTGCCAGCAGCCTCTCCTACGAGCAGTACTTC
CASSLSYEQYF
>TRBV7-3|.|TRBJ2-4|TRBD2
TGTGCCAGCAGCTCAGGACTAGCGGGGGGCCCAGCCAAAAACATTCAGTACTTC
CASSSGLAGGPAKNIQYF
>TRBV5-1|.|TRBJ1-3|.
TGCGCCAGCACCGGTGGAAACACCATATATTTT
CASTGGNTIYF
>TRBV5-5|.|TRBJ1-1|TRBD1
TGTGCCAGCAGCCGGATCCGGGACAGCTATGAAGCTTTCTTT
CASSRIRDSYEAFF
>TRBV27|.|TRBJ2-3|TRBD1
TGTGCCAGCAGTCTTGGGACAGACACAGATACGCAGTATTTT
CASSLGTDTDTQYF
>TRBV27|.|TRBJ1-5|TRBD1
TGTGCCAGCAGCCTTTCCCCAGGGACAGGGAACAATCAGCCCCAGCATTTT
CASSLSPGTGNNQPQHF
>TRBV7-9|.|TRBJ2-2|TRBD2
TGTGCCAGCAGATTTAGCGGGGGCGAACGGACCGGGGAGCTGTTTTTT
CASRFSGGERTGELFF
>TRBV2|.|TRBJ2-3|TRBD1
TGTGCCAGCAGTGCAGAGGACAGGAGTATCGACACAGATACGCAGTATTTT
CASSAEDRSIDTDTQYF
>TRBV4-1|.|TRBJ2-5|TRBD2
TGCGCCAGCAGCCAAGGTAGCGGGGGGGCCACCTACTACCAAGAGACCCAGTACTTC
CASSQGSGGATYYQETQYF
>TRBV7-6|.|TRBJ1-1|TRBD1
TGTGCCAGCAGCTCACCCCCAGGGACAGGGGTGAAAACTGAAGCTTTCTTT
CASSSPPGTGVKTEAFF
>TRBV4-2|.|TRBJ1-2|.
TGTGCCAGCAGCCAAGAAGGGGCAGTAAAAGCTAACTATGGCTACACCTTC
CASSQEGAVKANYGYTF
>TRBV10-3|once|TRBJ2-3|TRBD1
TGTGCCATCAGTGATCCGGGACAGGGAACGTCAGATACGCAGTATTTT
CAISDPGQGTSDTQYF
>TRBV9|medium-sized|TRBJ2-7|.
TGTGCCAGCAGCGGGGACACGCGTCGGGACGAGCAGTACTTC
CASSGDTRRDEQYF
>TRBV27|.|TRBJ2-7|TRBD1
TGTGCCAGCAGTTTACGGGGACAGGGTAACGAGCAGTACTTC
CASSLRGQGNEQYF
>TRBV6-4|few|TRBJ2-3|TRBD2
TGTGCCAGCAGTGTAACTAGCGGGGCAGATACGCAGTATTTT
CASSVTSGADTQYF
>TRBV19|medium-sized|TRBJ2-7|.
TGTGCCAGTAGTATAGGACAGGTTCACTACGAGCAGTACTTC
CASSIGQVHYEQYF
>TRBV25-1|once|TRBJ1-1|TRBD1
TGTGCCAGCAGTGAATTATGGGACAGGGGTAGGGCTTTCTTT
CASSELWDRGRAFF
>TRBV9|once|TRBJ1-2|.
TGTGCCAGCAGCGTAGTGGGGAGAGGAGGCTACACCTTC
CASSVVGRGGYTF
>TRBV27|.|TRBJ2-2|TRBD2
TGTGCCAGCAGTTTATCGCCCAGCGGGGTCACCGGGGAGCTGTTTTTT
CASSLSPSGVTGELFF
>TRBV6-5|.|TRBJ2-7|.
TGTGCCAGCAGTTCCACCTACGAGCAGTACTTC
CASSSTYEQYF
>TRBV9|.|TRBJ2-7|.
TGTGCCAGCGGCCCCTCCTGGGGGGACGAGCAGTACTTC
CASGPSWGDEQYF
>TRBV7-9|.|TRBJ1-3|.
TGTGCCAGCAGCCCCCCGGGTGGGGGCCTCTCTGGAAACACCATATATTTT
CASSPPGGGLSGNTIYF
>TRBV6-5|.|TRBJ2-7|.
TGTGCCAGCAGCTTTGGAGTTTCCTACGAGCAGTACTTC
CASSFGVSYEQYF
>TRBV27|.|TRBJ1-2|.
TGTGCCAGCAGTTTCCAGGGGAACTATGGCTACACCTTC
CASSFQGNYGYTF
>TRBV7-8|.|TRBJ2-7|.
TGTGCCAGCAGCTTACCCACAGGGTCGGGCGAGCAGTACTTC
CASSLPTGSGEQYF
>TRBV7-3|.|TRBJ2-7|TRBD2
TGTGCCAGCAGCTTAGGCTCGGCTAGCGGGGGATACGAGCAGTACTTC
CASSLGSASGGYEQYF
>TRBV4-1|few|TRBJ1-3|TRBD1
TGCGCCAGCAGCCAACCCAGGGGGTATGGAAACACCATATATTTT
CASSQPRGYGNTIYF
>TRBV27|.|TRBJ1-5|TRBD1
TGTGCCAGCAGTTCGGGACAGGGCGCCTATAGCAATCAGCCCCAGCATTTT
CASSSGQGAYSNQPQHF
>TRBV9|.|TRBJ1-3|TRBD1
TGTGCCAGCAGCGTAGGTGAGGGGGCCACCATATATTTT
CASSVGEGATIYF
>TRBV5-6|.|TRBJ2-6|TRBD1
TGTGCCAGCAGCGAAGTAGGACAGGGGCCGGTGTCTGGGGCCAACGTCCTGACTTTC
CASSEVGQGPVSGANVLTF
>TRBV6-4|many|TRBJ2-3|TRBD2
TGTGCCAGCAGCCCACTAGCGGGGGGCACAGATACGCAGTATTTT
CASSPLAGGTDTQYF
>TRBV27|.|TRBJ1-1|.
TGTGCCAGCAAGGAGTGGATGAACACTGAAGCTTTCTTT
CASKEWMNTEAFF
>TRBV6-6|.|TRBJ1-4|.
TGTGCCAGCAGTGCCCGGACAGCAAGAAATGAAAAACTGTTTTTT
CASSARTARNEKLFF